Below, 20 T cell receptor beta chains from the same sample are listed, as sequenced in a study of T cells in tuberculosis. Sequencing was performed with immunoSEQ multiplex PCR; in TCRdb, only in-frame clones are kept and a portion is missing. The sample has more than 20,000 clones, roughly nine tenths seen once. Source material: PBMCs. The receptors shown here come from a donor aged 5-35 years with latent tuberculosis or without tuberculosis infection.

This chain joins TRBV4-1 and TRBJ1-2; 8 nucleotides agree with TRBD1. The germline gives CDR1 MGHRA, CDR2 YSYEKL. V lost 4 bases, J lost 4 bases, and 8 bases stayed unmatched. The CDR3 consists of 15 residues. CDR3 DNA sequence: TGCGCCAGCAGCCCCGAGGACAGGGCTACCTATGGCTACACCTTC. It encodes CASSPEDRATYGYTF.

This sequence joins TRBV30 and TRBJ2-3, with 9 bases that match TRBD1. The CDR3 contains 15 residues. J was trimmed by 3 bases and V by 1 base; bases with no gene match: 5. The germline gives CDR1 GTSNPN, CDR2 SVGIG (reference sequence). The DNA of the CDR3 is TGTGCCTGGAGTGCCGGGACAGGGAGAACAGATACGCAGTATTTT. Encoded protein: CAWSAGTGRTDTQYF. Together with reference TRBV30 and TRBJ2-3, the CDR3 gives the full variable domain: SQTIHQWPATLVQPVGSPLSLECTVEGTSNPNLYWYRQAAGRGLQLLFYSVGIGQISSEVPQNLSASRPQDRQFILSSKKLLLSDSGFYLCAWSAGTGRTDTQYFGPGTRLTVL.

The CDR3 nucleotides read TGTGCCACCAGCAGGGAACAGGGCAGATACAATGAGCAGTTCTTC. The encoded protein is CATSREQGRYNEQFF. The chain joins TRBV15 to TRBJ2-1; TRBD1 might be the D (6 bases). This CDR3 region has 15 residues. Looked up from germline, CDR1 is LNHNV and CDR2 is YYDKDF (reference sequence). V was clipped by 3 bases and J by 4 bases, with 13 bases between them.

CDR3 in DNA: TGTGCCTGGAGGTCGGCGGGGCGGGTCACTGAAGCTTTCTTT. It is translated as CAWRSAGRVTEAFF. The chain is built from TRBV30 and TRBJ1-1, with D possibly being TRBD1 (5 bases). The germline CDR1 and CDR2 sequences are GTSNPN and SVGIG (reference sequence). CDR3 length: 14 amino acids. V shed 3 bases and J shed 4 bases, with 15 bases lying between them.

The chain uses TRBV30 and TRBJ1-3, with D possibly TRBD1 on 5 matching bases. CDR1 and CDR2 from the germline V gene are GTSNPN and SVGIG (reference sequence). V shed 3 bases and J shed 0 bases, with 15 bases lying between them. The CDR3 runs to 16 residues. The CDR3 loop is CAWSDFGTASGNTIYF. DNA for the CDR3: TGTGCCTGGAGCGACTTTGGGACTGCCTCTGGAAACACCATATATTTT.

The genes are TRBV5-6 and TRBJ2-7, with D maybe TRBD2 (6 bases). Trimming stripped 5 bases from V and 11 bases from J, with 20 bases between. The CDR3 loop spans 13 amino acids. Germline V gene data show CDR1 as SGHDT and CDR2 as YYEEEE. The CDR3 spells CASSYGTHAGKYF. The CDR3 DNA reads as TGTGCCAGCAGTTACGGGACCCACGCGGGGAAGTACTTC. The full variable domain, completed using reference TRBV5-6 and TRBJ2-7, is DAGVTQSPTHLIKTRGQQVTLRCSPKSGHDTVSWYQQALGQGPQFIFQYYEEEERQRGNFPDRFSGHQFPNYSSELNVNALLLGDSALYLCASSYGTHAGKYFGPGTRLTVT.

The V and J genes are TRBV5-6 and TRBJ1-3; TRBD1 matches at 9 bases. The CDR3 sequence is 16 residues long. Germline lookup yields CDR1 SGHDT and CDR2 YYEEEE. V shed 4 bases and J 3 bases; nucleotides not matched to a gene: 8. In DNA form, the CDR3 reads TGTGCCAGCAGCGGACCGGGACAGGGCTTTGGAAACACCATATATTTT. This codes for CASSGPGQGFGNTIYF.

The rearrangement uses TRBV5-6 and TRBJ1-2; no clear D. The V end lost 8 bases, the J end lost 4 bases, and 18 bases lay between the germline ends. This CDR3 is 14 amino acids long. The germline CDR1 and CDR2 sequences are SGHDT and YYEEEE. CDR3 bases: TGTGCCAGTGAACGATTATTGGAGGGCTATGGCTACACCTTC. This sequence encodes CASERLLEGYGYTF.

J is TRBJ2-5 and V is TRBV7-2, with TRBD2 matching 13 bases. The J segment lost 3 bases and the V segment lost 4 bases, leaving 5 bases of the junction unmatched. CDR1 is SGHTA, CDR2 FQGNSA, per germline. The CDR3 length is 16 residues. Written as DNA, the CDR3 is TGTGCCAGCAGCTCCAGACTAGCGGGGGGCGAAGAGACCCAGTACTTC. This codes for CASSSRLAGGEETQYF.

This chain joins TRBV27 and TRBJ2-1, with 7 bases fitting TRBD1. Germline CDR1 MNHEY, CDR2 SMNVEV (reference sequence). V shed 4 bases, J shed 5 bases, and the junction held 8 bases outside the gene matches. The CDR3 length is 15 residues. CDR3 protein: CASSYRGYRNNEQFF. In DNA, the CDR3 is TGTGCCAGCAGTTACAGGGGATACCGTAACAATGAGCAGTTCTTC.

The chain is built from TRBV4-1 and TRBJ2-7, with a possible D match to TRBD2 (5 bases). V shed 6 bases and J shed 1 base, with 16 bases lying between them. This CDR3 region has 15 residues. The V gene's germline CDR1 is MGHRA and CDR2 YSYEKL. The CDR3 spells CASSHTFSGSYEQYF. The CDR3 nucleotides are TGCGCCAGCAGTCACACTTTCAGCGGATCCTACGAGCAGTACTTC.

The chain carries TRBV11-2 and TRBJ1-1; D remains unclear. This CDR3 spans 14 amino acids. CDR1 SGHAT and CDR2 FQNNGV come from the germline V gene. Trimming shortened V by 5 bases and J by 1 base, and 11 bases separated the two germline ends. The CDR3 DNA sequence: TGTGCCAGCAGCCCATTGGTCGGGAACACTGAAGCTTTCTTT. Its translation: CASSPLVGNTEAFF.

This chain joins TRBV14 and TRBJ1-2; D remains unclear. CDR1 and CDR2 from the germline V gene are SGHDN and FVKESK. The V gene lost 0 bases and the J gene lost 2 bases, with 7 bases spanning the gap. The CDR3 has 14 amino acids. The CDR3 reads CASSQDGGNYGYTF. In DNA form, the CDR3 reads TGTGCCAGCAGCCAAGATGGAGGGAACTATGGCTACACCTTC.

In this sample, this clone turned up a few times. The chain carries TRBV19 and TRBJ1-3, with a weak D call TRBD1 (6 bases). Trimming took off 9 bases at V and 2 bases at J, with 14 bases between the two ends. The germline gives CDR1 LNHDA, CDR2 SQIVND (reference sequence). This CDR3 is built from 14 residues. The CDR3 here is CASQRGGPGNTIYF. In nucleotides, the CDR3 is TGTGCCAGCCAAAGGGGGGGACCTGGAAACACCATATATTTT. Drawing the rest from reference TRBV19 and TRBJ1-3, the complete variable domain is DGGITQSPKYLFRKEGQNVTLSCEQNLNHDAMYWYRQDPGQGLRLIYYSQIVNDFQKGDIAEGYSVSREKKESFPLTVTSAQKNPTAFYLCASQRGGPGNTIYFGEGSWLTVV.

This chain joins TRBV5-8 and TRBJ2-7; 7 bases are shared with TRBD1. V lost 0 bases to trimming and J lost 5 bases; unmatched junction nucleotides: 5. CDR3 size: 14 residues. Germline V CDR1 and CDR2: SGHTS, YDEGEE. The CDR3 reads CASSLGQGTDEQYF. In DNA form, the CDR3 reads TGTGCCAGCAGCTTGGGACAGGGAACAGACGAGCAGTACTTC.

V usage is TRBV9 and J usage is TRBJ2-5; 8 nucleotides line up with TRBD1. The CDR3 consists of 15 residues. Looked up from germline, CDR1 is SGDLS and CDR2 is YYNGEE. V was pared by 0 bases and J by 4 bases, with 5 bases of the junction left unmatched. The chain's CDR3 is CASSVEQGVVETQYF. DNA of the CDR3: TGTGCCAGCAGCGTAGAACAGGGGGTTGTAGAGACCCAGTACTTC.

This clone has just one count. The genes are TRBV9 and TRBJ2-2, with TRBD1 matching 8 bases. Germline trimming cut 2 bases from V and 1 base from J; bases unmatched to any gene: 4. The CDR3 extends over 16 amino acids. Germline V gene data show CDR1 as SGDLS and CDR2 as YYNGEE. The CDR3, as DNA: TGTGCCAGCAGCGTGTGGGGACAGGAGAACACCGGGGAGCTGTTTTTT. This sequence encodes CASSVWGQENTGELFF. Filled out from reference TRBV9 and TRBJ2-2, the complete variable domain reads DSGVTQTPKHLITATGQRVTLRCSPRSGDLSVYWYQQSLDQGLQFLIQYYNGEERAKGNILERFSAQQFPDLHSELNLSSLELGDSALYFCASSVWGQENTGELFFGEGSRLTVL.

This clone was recorded a few times. The chain recombines TRBV18 with TRBJ2-5; D ambiguous. CDR3 size: 14 residues. V was cut by 1 base and J by 4 bases, with 10 bases left in between. Germline V gene lookup returns CDR1 KGHSH and CDR2 LQKENI. The CDR3, as DNA: TGTGCCAGCTCACCACGAACGCGTGGAGAGACCCAGTACTTC. Protein: CASSPRTRGETQYF. Combining the CDR3 with reference TRBV18 and TRBJ2-5 gives the whole variable domain NAGVMQNPRHLVRRRGQEARLRCSPMKGHSHVYWYRQLPEEGLKFMVYLQKENIIDESGMPKERFSAEFPKEGPSILRIQQVVRGDSAAYFCASSPRTRGETQYFGPGTRLLVL.

This chain links TRBV5-1 with TRBJ2-5; perhaps TRBD2 as D (5 bases). CDR1 and CDR2 (germline): SGHRS, YFSETQ. This CDR3 has 12 amino acids. V lost 9 bases, J lost 4 bases, and 13 bases lay in between. The CDR3 DNA follows: TGCGCCACCACCGGGGAATCAGAGACCCAGTACTTC. Amino acids: CATTGESETQYF.

V is TRBV6-5 and J is TRBJ2-5, with 7 bases that match TRBD1. The V and J ends lost 5 bases and 2 bases, in that order; junction bases with no gene match: 5. The germline gives CDR1 MNHEY, CDR2 SVGAGI. The CDR3 has 14 residues. The CDR3 DNA is TGTGCCAGCAGTCCGGGGACAGTACAAGAGACCCAGTACTTC. Translating gives CASSPGTVQETQYF.